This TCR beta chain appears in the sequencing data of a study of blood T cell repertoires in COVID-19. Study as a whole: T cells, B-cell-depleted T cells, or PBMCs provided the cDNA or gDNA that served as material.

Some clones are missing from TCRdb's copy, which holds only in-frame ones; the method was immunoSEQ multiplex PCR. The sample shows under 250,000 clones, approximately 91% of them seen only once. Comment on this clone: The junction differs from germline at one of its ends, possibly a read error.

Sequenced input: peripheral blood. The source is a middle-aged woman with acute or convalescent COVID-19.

The CDR3 DNA follows: TGTGCCAGCGGTTACGCGCAAGGAGGTCAGCCCCAGCATTTT. It translates to CASGYAQGGQPQHF. The gene calls are TRBV6-2 or TRBV6-3 and TRBJ1-5; D unclear. The germline gives CDR1 MNHEY, CDR2 SVGEGT. This CDR3 is 14 amino acids long.